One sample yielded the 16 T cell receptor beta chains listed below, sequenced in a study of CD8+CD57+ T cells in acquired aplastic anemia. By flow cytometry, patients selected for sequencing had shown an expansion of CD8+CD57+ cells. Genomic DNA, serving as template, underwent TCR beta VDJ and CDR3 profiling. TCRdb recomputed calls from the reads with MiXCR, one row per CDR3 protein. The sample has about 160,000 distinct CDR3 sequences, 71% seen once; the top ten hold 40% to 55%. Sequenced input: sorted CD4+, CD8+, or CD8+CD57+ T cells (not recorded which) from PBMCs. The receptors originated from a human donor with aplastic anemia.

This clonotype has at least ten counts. The CDR3 protein is CASSHTVAGGSYEQYF. The CDR3 DNA reads TGTGCCAGCAGCCATACTGTAGCGGGCGGTTCCTACGAGCAGTACTTC. This chain uses TRBV27 with TRBJ2-7, with 7 bases fitting TRBD2. J gave up 1 base and V 6 bases, and 12 bases lay outside the gene matches. There are 16 residues in the CDR3. Germline V lookup: CDR1 MNHEY, CDR2 SMNVEV (reference sequence).

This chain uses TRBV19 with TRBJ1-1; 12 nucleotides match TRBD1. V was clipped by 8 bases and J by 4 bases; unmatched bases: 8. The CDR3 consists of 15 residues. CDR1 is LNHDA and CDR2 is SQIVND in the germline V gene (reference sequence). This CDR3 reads CASDEGQGARTEAFF. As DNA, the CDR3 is TGTGCCAGTGACGAGGGACAGGGGGCGCGCACTGAAGCTTTCTTT.

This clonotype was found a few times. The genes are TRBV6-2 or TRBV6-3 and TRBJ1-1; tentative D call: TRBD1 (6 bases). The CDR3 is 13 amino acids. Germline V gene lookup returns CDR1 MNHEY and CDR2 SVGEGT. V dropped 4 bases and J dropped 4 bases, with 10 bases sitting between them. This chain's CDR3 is CASSSTGSTEAFF. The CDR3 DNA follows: TGTGCCAGCAGTTCTACAGGGAGCACTGAAGCTTTCTTT.

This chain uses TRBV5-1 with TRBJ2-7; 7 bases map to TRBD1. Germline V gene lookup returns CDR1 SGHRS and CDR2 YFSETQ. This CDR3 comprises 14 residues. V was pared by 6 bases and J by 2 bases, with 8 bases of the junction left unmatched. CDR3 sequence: CASNDRTGPYEQYF. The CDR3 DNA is TGCGCCAGCAACGACCGGACAGGCCCCTACGAGCAGTACTTC.

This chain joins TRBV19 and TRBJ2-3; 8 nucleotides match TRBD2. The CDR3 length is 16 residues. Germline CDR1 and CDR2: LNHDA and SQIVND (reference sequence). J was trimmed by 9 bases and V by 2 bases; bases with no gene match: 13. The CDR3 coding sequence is TGTGCCAGTAGTATAACCCAGGCATATAGCGGGACAACGCAGTATTTT. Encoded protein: CASSITQAYSGTTQYF.

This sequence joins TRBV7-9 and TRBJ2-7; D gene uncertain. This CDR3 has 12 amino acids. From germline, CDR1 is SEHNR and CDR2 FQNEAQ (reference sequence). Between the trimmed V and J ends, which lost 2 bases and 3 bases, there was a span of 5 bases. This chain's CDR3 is CASSLLHYEQYF. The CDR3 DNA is TGTGCCAGCAGCTTATTGCACTACGAGCAGTACTTC.

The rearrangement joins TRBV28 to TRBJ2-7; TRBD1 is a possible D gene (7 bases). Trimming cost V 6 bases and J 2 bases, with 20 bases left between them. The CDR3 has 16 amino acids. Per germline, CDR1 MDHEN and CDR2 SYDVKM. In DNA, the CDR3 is TGTGCCAGCAGACTTCCAGGGGGGTCCCTTACCTACGAGCAGTACTTC. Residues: CASRLPGGSLTYEQYF.

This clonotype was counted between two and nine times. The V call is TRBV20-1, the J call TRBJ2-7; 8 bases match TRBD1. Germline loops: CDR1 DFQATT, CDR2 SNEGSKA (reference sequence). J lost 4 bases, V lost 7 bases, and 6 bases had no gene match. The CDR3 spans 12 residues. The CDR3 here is CSVGQGRYEQYF. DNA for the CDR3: TGCAGTGTCGGACAGGGACGGTACGAGCAGTACTTC.

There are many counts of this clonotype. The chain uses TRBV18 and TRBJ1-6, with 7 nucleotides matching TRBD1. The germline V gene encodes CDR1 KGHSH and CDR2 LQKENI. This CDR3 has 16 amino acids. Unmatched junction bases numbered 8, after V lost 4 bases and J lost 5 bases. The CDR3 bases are TGTGCCAGCTCACGGCGGAGGGGACAGCATAATTCACCCCTCCACTTT. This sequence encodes CASSRRRGQHNSPLHF. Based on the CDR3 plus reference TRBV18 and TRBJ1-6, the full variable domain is NAGVMQNPRHLVRRRGQEARLRCSPMKGHSHVYWYRQLPEEGLKFMVYLQKENIIDESGMPKERFSAEFPKEGPSILRIQQVVRGDSAAYFCASSRRRGQHNSPLHFGNGTRLTVT.

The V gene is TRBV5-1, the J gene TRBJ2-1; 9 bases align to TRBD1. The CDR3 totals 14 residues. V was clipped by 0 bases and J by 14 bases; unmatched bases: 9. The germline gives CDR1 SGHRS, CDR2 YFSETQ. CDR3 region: CASSLDVTGGDEFF. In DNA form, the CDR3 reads TGCGCCAGCAGCTTGGATGTTACAGGGGGCGACGAGTTCTTC.

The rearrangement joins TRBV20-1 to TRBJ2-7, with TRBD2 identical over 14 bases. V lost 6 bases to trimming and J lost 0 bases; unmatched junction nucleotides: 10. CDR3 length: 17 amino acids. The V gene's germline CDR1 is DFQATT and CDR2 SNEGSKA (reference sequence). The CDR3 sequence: CSAQRLAGGHVSYEQYF. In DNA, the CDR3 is TGCAGTGCACAGCGACTAGCGGGGGGGCATGTCTCCTACGAGCAGTACTTC.

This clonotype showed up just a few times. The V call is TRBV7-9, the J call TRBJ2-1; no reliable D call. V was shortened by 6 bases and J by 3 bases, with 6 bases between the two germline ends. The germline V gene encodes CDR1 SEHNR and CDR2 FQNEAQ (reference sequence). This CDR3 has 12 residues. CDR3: CASRTDYNEQFF. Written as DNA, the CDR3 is TGTGCCAGCAGGACGGACTACAATGAGCAGTTCTTC.

CDR3 in DNA: TGTGCCAGCAGTGCACAGAGATCTTATGGCTACACCTTC. This encodes CASSAQRSYGYTF. The chain uses TRBV2 and TRBJ1-2, with D unresolved. Looked up from germline, CDR1 is SNHLY and CDR2 is FYNNEI. Trimming stripped 4 bases from V and 5 bases from J, with 11 bases between. CDR3 length equals 13 residues.

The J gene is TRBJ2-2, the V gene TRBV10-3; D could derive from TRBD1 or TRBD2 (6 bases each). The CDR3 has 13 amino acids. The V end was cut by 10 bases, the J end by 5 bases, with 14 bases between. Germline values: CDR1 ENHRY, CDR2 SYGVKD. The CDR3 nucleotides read TGTGCCACTGGGGTAGGGGGGACCGGGGAGCTGTTTTTT. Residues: CATGVGGTGELFF.

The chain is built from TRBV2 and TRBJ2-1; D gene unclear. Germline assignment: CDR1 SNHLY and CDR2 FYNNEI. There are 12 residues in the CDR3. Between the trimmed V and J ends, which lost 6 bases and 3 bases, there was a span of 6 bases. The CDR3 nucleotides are TGTGCCAGCAGAGCTGACTACAATGAGCAGTTCTTC. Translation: CASRADYNEQFF.

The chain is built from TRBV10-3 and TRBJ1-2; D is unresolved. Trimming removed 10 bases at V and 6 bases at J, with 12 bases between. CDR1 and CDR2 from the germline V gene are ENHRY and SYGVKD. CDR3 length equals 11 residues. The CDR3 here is CATSSNHGYTF. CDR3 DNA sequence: TGTGCCACCTCTTCGAACCATGGCTACACCTTC.